This T cell receptor (beta chain) was profiled in a study of STAT3 mutations in large granular lymphocyte leukemia. Study-level findings and limits: In several patients, dominant TCR clone burden exceeded STAT3 mutant burden, suggesting STAT3 mutation arose secondarily. In about 35% of the 18 patients, new TCR clonotypes emerged after therapy. In T-cell large granular lymphocyte leukemia, about half of patients showed multiple immunodominant subclonotypes. Sampling intervals varied between patients and samples.

The CDR3 totals 12 residues. Germline assignment: CDR1 ENHRY and CDR2 SYGVKD. V gave up 6 bases and J gave up 7 bases; unmatched junction bases: 5. Profiled with immunoSEQ multiplex PCR; TCRdb holds only in-frame clones, not every one. Of about 10,000 clones listed, approximately 50% were seen once; the top ten hold around 8.5%. This clone was found a few times. Its antigen is as yet unknown. The sequence came from a boy younger than 18 with T-cell large granular lymphocyte leukemia. Some clones in this sample may be carry-over from other donors' samples. This chain connects TRBV10-3 to TRBJ1-2; 7 nucleotides match TRBD1. What was sequenced was peripheral blood mononuclear cells. As DNA, the CDR3 is TGTGCCATCAGCGGGACAGAATCTGGCTACACCTTC. This encodes CAISGTESGYTF.